Detailed here is one T cell receptor (beta chain). This specimen belongs to a study of regulatory T cells in long-lasting Graves disease. CDR3 regions were amplified by Arm-PCR using iRepertoire HTBI primers to build TCR beta libraries. The authors' processing: Overall, samples carried 62 TRBV and 14 TRBJ segments. TCRdb re-called the multiplex PCR reads with MiXCR, one entry per CDR3 protein. The V and J calls shown here were made by TCRdb, not taken from the authors' results. The sample holds 600,000 to 650,000 distinct CDR3 sequences, 16% seen once. This CDR3 is built from 13 residues. V was clipped by 2 bases and J by 10 bases, with 12 bases between them. Germline values: CDR1 SGHTA, CDR2 FQGNSA. The time point denotes: newly diagnosed GD, antithyroid drugs for less than 3 months. Extracted PBMC RNA gave rise to the TCR library. Another study also made use of these data, one on T cells in Graves' hyperthyroidism and ophthalmopathy. That paper notes: A lack of ophthalmopathy progression within 18 months defined stable Graves' hyperthyroidism. Diagnoses were made from clinical symptoms, serum measures (thyroxine and TRAb), thyroid ultrasound and orbital computed tomography. Among thyroid clonotypes expanded above 0.001, most also appeared in blood.

The sequence was collected from a woman aged 30 to 39 with Graves disease. This sequence joins TRBV7-2 and TRBJ2-1; D gene ambiguous. This material consisted of peripheral blood mononuclear cells (PBMCs), taken at new diagnosis, from a patient treated with antithyroid drugs. CDR3 in amino acids: CASSLQYGDEQFF. In DNA, the CDR3 is TGTGCCAGCAGCTTACAGTATGGAGACGAGCAGTTCTTC.